The sequence of this TCR beta chain was determined in a study of CD8 T cells in Susac syndrome (dated by TCRdb to between 2018 and 2021). Background for the entire study: Of the Susac syndrome patients who were sequenced, roughly six had clinically active disease and fewer than ten were in clinical remission. At the time of blood withdrawal, Susac syndrome patients were either therapy-naive, taking corticosteroids (with some also receiving IVIg), or on IVIg alone. Whether CD8+ T cell activation and differentiation in Susac syndrome was antigen driven was tested using repertoire sequencing. General conclusions and limits of the study: The study acknowledged that relatively few individuals were included in the TCR sequencing and HLA analysis. In patients with Susac syndrome, the CD4+ T cell repertoire showed no detectable clonal expansion.

RNA was extracted using the RNeasy kit, and roughly 0.5 to 1 ug of the RNA was reverse transcribed with random hexamers. The immunoSEQ multiplex PCR assay, covering 54 Vbeta and 13 Jbeta segments, was used to amplify TCR beta CDR3 regions. To correct PCR amplification bias, a synthetic template baseline was used for both primer optimization and computational correction. The original pipeline was this. Reads were annotated to V, D and J genes according to IMGT and were analyzed with immunoSEQ Analyzer, with only productive sequences retained. To calculate clonality, Shannon entropy was normalized by log2 of the number of productive unique sequences and then subtracted from one. For each patient and control, public and private clones were evaluated among the 100 most prevalent clones. Susac-specific clones were defined as absent from healthy and MS cohorts, 850 to 1,300 published viral clones and other ImmuneACCESS disease sequences. The public sequencing data were trimmed at Q25 with fastp and processed into clonotypes with MiXCR by TCRdb, which kept only in-frame beta chains. Rows are unified per CDR3 protein, each entry keeping the most common DNA and genes. For this entry, the V and J calls and clone size follow TCRdb and not the study's own pipeline. For this sample there are about 180,000 distinct CDR3 sequences; about 93% appear just once. The top ten constitute 0.085% to 0.1% of the sample.

At the junction V is shortened by 2 bases and J by 0 bases, with 16 bases in between. The cysteine opens and the phenylalanine closes a CDR3 of 18 amino acids. Only the CDR3 DNA stays, 54 bases, in frame from base 1. CDR1 and CDR2, per the germline V gene, are LGHNA and YSLEER. Peripheral blood CD8+ and CD4+ T cells from healthy donors, Susac syndrome patients and multiple sclerosis patients were profiled by high-throughput TCR beta sequencing. The Susac syndrome patients fulfilled recently defined diagnostic criteria for definite or probable disease. Bulk CD8+ and CD4+ T cells were purified by magnetic negative isolation, while CD8+ TEMRA cells were enriched using FACS. Blood was collected in EDTA tubes and processed within 24 hours, with PBMCs isolated through density gradient centrifugation. PBMCs intended for TCR sequencing were frozen in liquid nitrogen and were later thawed in a 37 degrees C water bath. Purity of sorted or isolated CD4+, CD8+ and CD8+ TEMRA cells was at least 90%.

A note on this clonotype: Its antigen is unknown. Base qualities were left out, and no much larger clone turns up one base away.

Recombination connected TRBV4-3 to TRBJ2-2; the D gene assignment is perhaps TRBD1 or TRBD2, with each matching 6 bases. The receptor was isolated from a human donor with Susac syndrome. Sequenced: CD4+ T cells from PBMCs. The nucleotides are TGCGCCAGCAGCCAACACAGAAACGGGGGCCCGAACACCGGGGAGCTGTTTTTT. This sequence encodes CASSQHRNGGPNTGELFF.